The sample holds a few counts of the clone carrying this T cell receptor beta chain. The antigen is undetermined. Orbital computed tomography, thyroid ultrasound, serum thyroxine and TRAb, and clinical symptoms together informed the diagnoses. The source material, RNA transcripts, was used to amplify TCR beta CDR3 regions. TCR CDR3 regions were first amplified by RT-PCR with HTBI primers. TCRdb re-called the multiplex PCR reads with MiXCR, one entry per CDR3 protein. The table includes under 400,000 distinct CDR3 sequences, 14% detected once. The entry originates in a study of T cells in Graves' hyperthyroidism and ophthalmopathy. This CDR3 is built from 13 residues. V was clipped by 0 bases and J by 5 bases, with 6 bases between them. The germline V gene has CDR1 SGDLS and CDR2 YYNGEE. Study results and caveats: Blood also showed most of the thyroid clonotypes that were expanded above 0.001.

The gene calls are TRBV9 and TRBJ1-5; no reliable D call. The sequence came from a woman aged 55 to 70 with Graves' hyperthyroidism. Sample: blood. This CDR3 is CASSVDADQPQHF. DNA of the CDR3: TGTGCCAGCAGCGTAGACGCGGATCAGCCCCAGCATTTT.